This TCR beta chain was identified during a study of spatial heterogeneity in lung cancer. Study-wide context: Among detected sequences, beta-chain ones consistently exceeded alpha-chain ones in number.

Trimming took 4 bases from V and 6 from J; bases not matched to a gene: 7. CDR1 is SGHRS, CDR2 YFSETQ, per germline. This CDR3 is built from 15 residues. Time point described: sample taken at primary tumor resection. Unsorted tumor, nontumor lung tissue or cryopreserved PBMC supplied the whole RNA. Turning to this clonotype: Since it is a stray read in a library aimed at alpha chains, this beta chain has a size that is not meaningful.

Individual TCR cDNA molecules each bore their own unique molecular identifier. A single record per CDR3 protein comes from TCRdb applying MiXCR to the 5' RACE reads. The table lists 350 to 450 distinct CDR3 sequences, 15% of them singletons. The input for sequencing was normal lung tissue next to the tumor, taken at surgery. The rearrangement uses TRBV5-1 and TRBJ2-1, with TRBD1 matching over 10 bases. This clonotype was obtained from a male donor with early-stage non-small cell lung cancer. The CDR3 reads CASSTGTGVGNEQFF. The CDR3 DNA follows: TGCGCCAGCAGCACCGGGACAGGGGTTGGCAATGAGCAGTTCTTC.